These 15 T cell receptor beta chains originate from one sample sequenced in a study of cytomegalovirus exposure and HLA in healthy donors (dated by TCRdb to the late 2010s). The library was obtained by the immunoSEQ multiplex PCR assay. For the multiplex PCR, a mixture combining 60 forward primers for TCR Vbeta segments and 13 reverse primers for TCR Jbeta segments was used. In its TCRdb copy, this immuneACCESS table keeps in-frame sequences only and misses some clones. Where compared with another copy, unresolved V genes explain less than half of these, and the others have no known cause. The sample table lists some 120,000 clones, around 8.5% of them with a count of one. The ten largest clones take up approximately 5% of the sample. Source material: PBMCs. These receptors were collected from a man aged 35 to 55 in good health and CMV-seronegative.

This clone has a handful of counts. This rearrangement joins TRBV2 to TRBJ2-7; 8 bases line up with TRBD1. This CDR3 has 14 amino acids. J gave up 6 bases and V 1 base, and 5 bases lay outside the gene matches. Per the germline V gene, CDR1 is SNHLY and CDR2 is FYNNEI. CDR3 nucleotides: TGTGCCAGCAGTGAAGTGAGACAGGGGACCGAGCAGTACTTC. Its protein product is CASSEVRQGTEQYF. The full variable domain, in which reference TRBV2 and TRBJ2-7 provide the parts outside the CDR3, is EPEVTQTPSHQVTQMGQEVILRCVPISNHLYFYWYRQILGQKVEFLVSFYNNEISEKSEIFDDQFSVERPDGSNFTLKIRSTKLEDSAMYFCASSEVRQGTEQYFGPGTRLTVT.

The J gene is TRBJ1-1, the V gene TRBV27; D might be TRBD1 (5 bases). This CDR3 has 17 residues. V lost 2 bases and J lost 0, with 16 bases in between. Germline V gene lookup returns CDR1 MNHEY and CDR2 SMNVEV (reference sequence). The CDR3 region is CASSLAGGNRLNTEAFF. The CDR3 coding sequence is TGTGCCAGCAGTTTAGCGGGGGGGAACAGGCTGAACACTGAAGCTTTCTTT.

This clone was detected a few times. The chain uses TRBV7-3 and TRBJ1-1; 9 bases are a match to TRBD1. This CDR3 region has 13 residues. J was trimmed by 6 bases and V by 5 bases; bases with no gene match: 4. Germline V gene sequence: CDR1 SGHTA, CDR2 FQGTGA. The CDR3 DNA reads TGTGCCAGCAGCCCCACAGGGGGCCCTGAAGCTTTCTTT. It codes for CASSPTGGPEAFF.

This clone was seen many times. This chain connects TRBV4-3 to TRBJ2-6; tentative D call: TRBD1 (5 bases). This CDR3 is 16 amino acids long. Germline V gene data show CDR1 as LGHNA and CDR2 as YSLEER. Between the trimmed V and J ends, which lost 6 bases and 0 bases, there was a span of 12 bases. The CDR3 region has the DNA TGCGCCAGCAGTGTCGATCAGGGCTCTGGGGCCAACGTCCTGACTTTC. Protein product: CASSVDQGSGANVLTF.

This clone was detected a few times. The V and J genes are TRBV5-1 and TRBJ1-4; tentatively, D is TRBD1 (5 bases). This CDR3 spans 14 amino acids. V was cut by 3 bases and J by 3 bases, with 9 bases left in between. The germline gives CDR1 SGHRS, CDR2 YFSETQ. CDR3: CASSWGGANEKLFF. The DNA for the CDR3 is TGCGCCAGCAGCTGGGGGGGAGCTAATGAAAAACTGTTTTTT. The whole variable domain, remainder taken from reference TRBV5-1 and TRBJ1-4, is KAGVTQTPRYLIKTRGQQVTLSCSPISGHRSVSWYQQTPGQGLQFLFEYFSETQRNKGNFPGRFSGRQFSNSRSEMNVSTLELGDSALYLCASSWGGANEKLFFGSGTQLSVL.

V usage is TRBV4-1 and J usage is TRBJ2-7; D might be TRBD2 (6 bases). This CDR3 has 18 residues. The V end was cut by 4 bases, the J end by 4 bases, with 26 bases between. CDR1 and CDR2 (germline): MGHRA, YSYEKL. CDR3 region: CASSLSNLAGPLGYEQYF. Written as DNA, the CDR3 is TGCGCCAGCAGCCTTTCTAACCTCGCGGGGCCTCTTGGGTACGAGCAGTACTTC.

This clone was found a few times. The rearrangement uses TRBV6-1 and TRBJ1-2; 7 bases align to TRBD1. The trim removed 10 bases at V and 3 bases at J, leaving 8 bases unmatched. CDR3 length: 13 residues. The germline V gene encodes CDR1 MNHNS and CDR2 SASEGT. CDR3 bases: TGTGCCACCAGGGGAGGACAGGACTATGGCTACACCTTC. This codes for CATRGGQDYGYTF.

The CDR3 nucleotides are TGTGCCAGCAGGGAGGTATTGGAGGCTGAAGCTTTCTTT. Amino acids: CASREVLEAEAFF. The chain links TRBV2 to TRBJ1-1, with unresolved D. Germline loops: CDR1 SNHLY, CDR2 FYNNEI. The V gene lost 6 bases and the J gene lost 6 bases, with 14 bases spanning the gap. This CDR3 is built from 13 residues.

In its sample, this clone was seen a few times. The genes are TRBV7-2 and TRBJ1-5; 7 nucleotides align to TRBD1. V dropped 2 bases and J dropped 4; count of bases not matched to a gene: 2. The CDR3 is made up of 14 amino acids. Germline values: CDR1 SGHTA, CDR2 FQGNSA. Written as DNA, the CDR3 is TGTGCCAGCAGCTTATACAGGGGTAATCAGCCCCAGCATTTT. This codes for CASSLYRGNQPQHF.

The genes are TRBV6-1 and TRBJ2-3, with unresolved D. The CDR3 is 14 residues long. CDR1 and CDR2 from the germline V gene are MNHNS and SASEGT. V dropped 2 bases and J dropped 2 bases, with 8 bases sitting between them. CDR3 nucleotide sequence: TGTGCCAGCAGTGAACAGGCCAACACAGATACGCAGTATTTT. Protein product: CASSEQANTDTQYF.

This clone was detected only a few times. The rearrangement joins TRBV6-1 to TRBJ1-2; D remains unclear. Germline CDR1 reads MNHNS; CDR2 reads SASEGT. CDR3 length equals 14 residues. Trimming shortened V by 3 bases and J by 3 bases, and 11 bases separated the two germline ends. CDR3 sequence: CASSDWAQYYGYTF. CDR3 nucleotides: TGTGCCAGCAGTGATTGGGCACAGTACTATGGCTACACCTTC.

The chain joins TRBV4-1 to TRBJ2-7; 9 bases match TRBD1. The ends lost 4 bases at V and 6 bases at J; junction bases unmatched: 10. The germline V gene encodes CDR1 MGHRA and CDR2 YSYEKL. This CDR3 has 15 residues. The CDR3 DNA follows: TGCGCCAGCAGCCGGACAGGGGACAACCGGGGCGAGCAGTACTTC. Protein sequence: CASSRTGDNRGEQYF.

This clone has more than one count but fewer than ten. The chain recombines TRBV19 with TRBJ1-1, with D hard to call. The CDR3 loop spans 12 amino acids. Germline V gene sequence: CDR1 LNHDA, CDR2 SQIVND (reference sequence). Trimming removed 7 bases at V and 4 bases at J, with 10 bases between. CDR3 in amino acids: CASNSGSTEAFF. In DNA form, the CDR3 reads TGTGCCAGTAACTCTGGGAGCACTGAAGCTTTCTTT. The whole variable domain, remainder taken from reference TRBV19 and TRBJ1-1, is DGGITQSPKYLFRKEGQNVTLSCEQNLNHDAMYWYRQDPGQGLRLIYYSQIVNDFQKGDIAEGYSVSREKKESFPLTVTSAQKNPTAFYLCASNSGSTEAFFGQGTRLTVV.

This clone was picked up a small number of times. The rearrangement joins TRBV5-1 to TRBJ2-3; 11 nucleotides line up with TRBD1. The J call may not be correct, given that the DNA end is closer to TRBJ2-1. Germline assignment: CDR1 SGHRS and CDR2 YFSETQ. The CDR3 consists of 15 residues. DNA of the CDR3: TGCGCCAGCAGCGATGGACAGGGGGCCCACAATGAGCAGTTCTTC. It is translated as CASSDGQGAHNEQFF.

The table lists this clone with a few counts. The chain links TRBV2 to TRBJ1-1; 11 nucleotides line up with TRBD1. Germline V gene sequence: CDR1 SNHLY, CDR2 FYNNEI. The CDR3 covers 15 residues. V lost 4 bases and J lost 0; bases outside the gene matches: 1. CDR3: CASSGGQGVNTEAFF. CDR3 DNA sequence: TGTGCCAGCAGTGGGGGACAGGGGGTGAACACTGAAGCTTTCTTT.